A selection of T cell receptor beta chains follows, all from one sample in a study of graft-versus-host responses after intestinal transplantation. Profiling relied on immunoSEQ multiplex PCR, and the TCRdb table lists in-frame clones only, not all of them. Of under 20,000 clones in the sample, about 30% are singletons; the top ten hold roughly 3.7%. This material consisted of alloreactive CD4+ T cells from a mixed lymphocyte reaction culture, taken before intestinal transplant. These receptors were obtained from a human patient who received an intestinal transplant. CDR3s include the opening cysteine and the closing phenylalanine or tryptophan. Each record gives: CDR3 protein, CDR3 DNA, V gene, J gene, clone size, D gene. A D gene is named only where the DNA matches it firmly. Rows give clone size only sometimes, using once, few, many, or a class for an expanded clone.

CASSQGRRVDRANSPLHF	TGTGCCAGCAGCCAAGGGCGAAGGGTGGACAGAGCGAATTCACCCCTCCACTTT	TRBV4-2	TRBJ1-6	-	-
CASSSIAGNEQFF	TGTGCCAGCAGCTCCATAGCGGGAAATGAGCAGTTCTTC	TRBV7-9	TRBJ2-1	medium-sized	TRBD2
CASSPRPSREAANEKLFF	TGTGCCAGCAGCCCCAGACCCTCCCGTGAGGCAGCTAATGAAAAACTGTTTTTT	TRBV27	TRBJ1-4	-	-
CASSSTGSPGNTIHF	TGTGCCAGCAGTTCCACAGGTTCCCCTGGAAACACCATACATTTT	TRBV6-5	TRBJ1-3	-	-
CASSSRTGRDEQFF	TGCGCCAGCAGCTCACGAACAGGGCGCGATGAGCAGTTCTTC	TRBV5-1	TRBJ2-1	few	-
CASSLAGGGGSRGLPLHF	TGTGCCAGCAGTTTAGCGGGGGGAGGAGGAAGTCGGGGTTTACCCCTCCACTTT	TRBV28	TRBJ1-6	few	-
CASSPGQGGEQYF	TGCGCCAGCAGTCCAGGACAGGGCGGGGAGCAGTACTTC	TRBV10-1	TRBJ2-7	few	TRBD1
CASSSRDTDTQYF	TGTGCCAGCAGCTCCCGGGACACAGATACGCAGTATTTT	TRBV7-3	TRBJ2-3	-	-
CASSLVDRGGYTF	TGTGCCAGCAGCTTAGTCGATCGTGGTGGCTACACCTTC	TRBV7-9	TRBJ1-2	few	-
CASSVVFDGRSPLHF	TGTGCCAGCAGCGTAGTGTTCGACGGGCGTTCACCCCTCCACTTT	TRBV9	TRBJ1-6	few	-
CASSQRLSDTQYF	TGTGCCAGCAGTCAACGCTTGTCAGATACGCAGTATTTT	TRBV6-6	TRBJ2-3	-	-
CASSLRGYNSPLHF	TGTGCCAGCAGTTTGCGGGGTTATAATTCACCCCTCCACTTT	TRBV27	TRBJ1-6	-	-
CASSQTSTDTQYF	TGTGCCAGCAGTCAAACTAGCACAGATACGCAGTATTTT	TRBV6-6	TRBJ2-3	-	-
CASRGTGLYEQYF	TGTGCCAGTAGGGGGACAGGTTTATACGAGCAGTACTTC	TRBV19	TRBJ2-7	-	TRBD1
CASSVRRVNTEAFF	TGTGCCAGCTCAGTCCGACGTGTGAACACTGAAGCTTTCTTT	TRBV2	TRBJ1-1	medium-sized	-
CASRLGGSTYEQYF	TGTGCCAGCCGCCTGGGGGGGTCAACCTACGAGCAGTACTTC	TRBV5-4	TRBJ2-7	medium-sized	TRBD2
CASSGWDRTYEQYF	TGTGCCAGCAGTGGGTGGGACAGGACCTACGAGCAGTACTTC	TRBV6-5	TRBJ2-7	medium-sized	TRBD1
CASGPGQGTYEQYF	TGTGCTAGTGGGCCGGGACAGGGTACCTACGAGCAGTACTTC	TRBV12-5	TRBJ2-7	-	TRBD1
CASTDRGLKNIQYF	TGTGCCAGCACCGACCGGGGACTAAAAAACATTCAGTACTTC	TRBV6-6	TRBJ2-4	few	TRBD2
CASRETGGYEKLFF	TGTGCCAGCAGAGAAACAGGGGGCTATGAAAAACTGTTTTTT	TRBV7-9	TRBJ1-4	few	TRBD1
CASSYSHGARGYTF	TGTGCCAGCAGTTACTCGCATGGGGCGCGTGGCTACACCTTC	TRBV6-5	TRBJ1-2	few	-
CASSVAPAMNTEAFF	TGTGCCAGCAGCGTAGCTCCAGCTATGAACACTGAAGCTTTCTTT	TRBV9	TRBJ1-1	few	-
CASSETRGSSTDTQYF	TGTGCCAGCAGCGAGACCAGGGGCTCTAGCACAGATACGCAGTATTTT	TRBV2	TRBJ2-3	few	-
CASSYSAATDTQYF	TGTGCCAGCAGTTACTCGGCGGCCACAGATACGCAGTATTTT	TRBV6-5	TRBJ2-3	few	-
CASSFTGVEEKLFF	TGTGCCAGCAGCTTTACAGGGGTGGAGGAAAAACTGTTTTTT	TRBV7-9	TRBJ1-4	few	TRBD1
CASSGQETQYF	TGCGCCAGCAGTGGACAAGAGACCCAGTACTTC	TRBV5-1	TRBJ2-5	few	-
CASSSEPTGHNEQYF	TGCGCCAGCAGCTCCGAACCGACAGGGCACAACGAGCAGTACTTC	TRBV5-1	TRBJ2-7	-	TRBD1
CAAQGGLNTDTQYF	TGTGCCGCGCAGGGGGGGCTTAACACAGATACGCAGTATTTT	TRBV10-3	TRBJ2-3	few	-